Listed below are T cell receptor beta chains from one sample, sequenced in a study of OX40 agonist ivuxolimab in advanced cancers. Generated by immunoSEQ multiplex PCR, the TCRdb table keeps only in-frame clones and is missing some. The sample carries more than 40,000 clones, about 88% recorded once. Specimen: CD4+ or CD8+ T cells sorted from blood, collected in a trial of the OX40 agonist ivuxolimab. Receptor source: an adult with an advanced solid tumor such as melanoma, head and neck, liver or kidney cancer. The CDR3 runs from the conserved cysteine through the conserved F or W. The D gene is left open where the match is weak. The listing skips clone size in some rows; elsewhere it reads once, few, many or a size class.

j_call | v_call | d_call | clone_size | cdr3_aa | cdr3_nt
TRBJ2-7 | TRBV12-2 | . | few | CASRLEAGLRDSYEQYF | TGTGCAAGTCGCTTAGAGGCCGGCTTAAGGGACTCCTACGAGCAGTACTTC
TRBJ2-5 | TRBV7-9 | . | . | CASSLRAEQETQYF | TGTGCCAGCAGCTTACGGGCGGAGCAAGAGACCCAGTACTTC
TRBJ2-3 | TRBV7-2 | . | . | CASWTFTDTQYF | TGTGCCAGCTGGACTTTCACAGATACGCAGTATTTT
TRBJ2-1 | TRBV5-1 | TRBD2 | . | CASSWIGGGDEQFF | TGCGCCAGCAGCTGGATCGGGGGAGGGGATGAGCAGTTCTTC
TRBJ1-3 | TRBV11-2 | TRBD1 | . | CASSSGTGIGNTIYF | TGTGCCAGCAGCTCGGGGACAGGGATTGGAAACACCATATATTTT
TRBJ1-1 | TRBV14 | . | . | CASSQDYSGIIMNTEAFF | TGTGCCAGCAGCCAAGACTACTCAGGAATAATCATGAACACTGAAGCTTTCTTT
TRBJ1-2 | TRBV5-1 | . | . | CASSPQGGGSYGYTF | TGCGCCAGCAGCCCTCAAGGGGGTGGATCGTATGGCTACACCTTC
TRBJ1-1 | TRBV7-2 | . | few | CASSLDLYRPNTEAFF | TGTGCCAGCAGCTTAGATTTGTACAGGCCGAACACTGAAGCTTTCTTT
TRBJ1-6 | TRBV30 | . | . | CAGTVKGSPLHF | TGTGCCGGGACGGTTAAGGGCTCACCCCTCCACTTT
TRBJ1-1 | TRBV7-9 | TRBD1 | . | CASSGRTGIMNTEAFF | TGTGCCAGCAGCGGTAGGACAGGGATTATGAACACTGAAGCTTTCTTT
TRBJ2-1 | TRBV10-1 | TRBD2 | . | CASMAGDNNEQFF | TGCGCCAGCATGGCGGGGGATAACAATGAGCAGTTCTTC
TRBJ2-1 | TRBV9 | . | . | CASSVDAGAFYNEQFF | TGTGCCAGCAGCGTAGATGCGGGGGCCTTCTACAATGAGCAGTTCTTC
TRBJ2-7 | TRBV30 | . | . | CAWSRRTPGQLYEQYF | TGTGCCTGGAGCCGAAGAACCCCCGGACAGCTCTACGAGCAGTACTTC
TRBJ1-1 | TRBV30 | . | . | CASRRQNTEAFF | TGTGCCTCCAGGAGGCAGAACACTGAAGCTTTCTTT
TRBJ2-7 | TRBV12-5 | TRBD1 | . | CASGFQPGQMSYEQYF | TGTGCTAGTGGTTTCCAACCGGGACAGATGTCCTACGAGCAGTACTTC
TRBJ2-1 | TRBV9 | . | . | CASSAGRTGTSYNEQFF | TGTGCCAGCAGCGCGGGACGTACAGGGACGTCCTACAATGAGCAGTTCTTC
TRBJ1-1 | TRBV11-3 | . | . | CASSLGLNTEAFF | TGTGCCAGCAGCTTAGGCTTAAACACTGAAGCTTTCTTT
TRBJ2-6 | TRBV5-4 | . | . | CASSLEQPSGANVLTF | TGTGCCAGCAGCTTGGAACAGCCTTCTGGGGCCAACGTCCTGACTTTC
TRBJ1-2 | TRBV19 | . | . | CASSIAGLSGYTF | TGTGCCAGTAGTATTGCCGGGTTATCTGGCTACACCTTC
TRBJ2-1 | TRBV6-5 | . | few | CASGPPPEQFF | TGTGCCAGCGGACCCCCTCCTGAGCAGTTCTTC
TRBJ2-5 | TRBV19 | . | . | CASRTSGKETQYF | TGTGCCAGTCGTACGTCCGGTAAAGAGACCCAGTACTTC
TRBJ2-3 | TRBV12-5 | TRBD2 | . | CASGGGGSADTQYF | TGTGCTAGTGGCGGAGGCGGGAGCGCAGATACGCAGTATTTT
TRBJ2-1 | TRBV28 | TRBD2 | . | CASSAPPGLAAREQFF | TGTGCCAGCAGTGCTCCACCGGGACTAGCGGCCCGGGAGCAGTTCTTC
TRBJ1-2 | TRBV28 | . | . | CASSSLGGGGYGYTF | TGTGCCAGCAGTTCTCTCGGTGGGGGCGGTTATGGCTACACCTTC
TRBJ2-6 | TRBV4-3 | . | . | CASSTRQSGANVLTF | TGCGCCAGCAGCACCCGACAGTCTGGGGCCAACGTCCTGACTTTC
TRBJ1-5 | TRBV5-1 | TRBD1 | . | CASSLTAGGEPQHF | TGCGCCAGCAGCTTGACGGCAGGGGGGGAGCCCCAGCATTTT
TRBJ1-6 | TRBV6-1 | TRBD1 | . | CASSRDRESPLHF | TGTGCCAGCAGCCGGGACAGGGAGTCACCCCTCCACTTT
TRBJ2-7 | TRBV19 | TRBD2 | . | CASSNGTTYEQYF | TGTGCCAGTAGTAACGGGACTACCTACGAGCAGTACTTC
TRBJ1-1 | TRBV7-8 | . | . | CASSLVVNTEAFF | TGTGCCAGCAGCTTAGTTGTGAACACTGAAGCTTTCTTT
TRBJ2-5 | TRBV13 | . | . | CASSKGGIKETQYF | TGTGCCAGCAGCAAAGGGGGGATCAAGGAGACCCAGTACTTC
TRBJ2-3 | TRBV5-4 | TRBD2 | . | CASSPGGSGRTDTQYF | TGTGCCAGCAGCCCCGGGGGGAGCGGGAGAACAGATACGCAGTATTTT
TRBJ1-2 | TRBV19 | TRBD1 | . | CASSPAGTGEDGYTF | TGTGCCAGTAGTCCGGCCGGGACAGGGGAGGATGGCTACACCTTC
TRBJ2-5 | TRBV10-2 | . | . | CASRDIFGETQYF | TGCGCCAGCAGGGACATATTCGGAGAGACCCAGTACTTC
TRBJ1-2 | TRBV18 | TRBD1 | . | CASSPDRGFLYGYTF | TGTGCCAGCTCACCCGACAGGGGTTTCCTCTATGGCTACACCTTC
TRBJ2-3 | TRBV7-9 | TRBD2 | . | CASSPGLAGARTDTQYF | TGTGCCAGCAGCCCAGGACTAGCGGGGGCCCGCACAGATACGCAGTATTTT
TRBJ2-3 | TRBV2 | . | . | CASSPLYSTDTQYF | TGTGCCAGCAGTCCCCTTTACAGCACAGATACGCAGTATTTT
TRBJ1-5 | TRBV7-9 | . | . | CASSSGVVQPQHF | TGTGCCAGCAGCTCAGGAGTTGTTCAGCCCCAGCATTTT
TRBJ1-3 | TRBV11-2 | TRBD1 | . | CASSSSSMTGVKGNTIYF | TGTGCCAGCAGCTCAAGTTCCATGACAGGGGTAAAAGGAAACACCATATATTTT
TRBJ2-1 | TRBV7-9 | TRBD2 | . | CASSTGGGASGNEQFF | TGTGCCAGCAGCACTGGTGGAGGTGCTAGCGGGAATGAGCAGTTCTTC
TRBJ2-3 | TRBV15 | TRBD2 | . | CATSRDVRQLAGSGTQYF | TGTGCCACCAGCAGAGATGTTCGTCAGCTAGCGGGAAGCGGTACGCAGTATTTT
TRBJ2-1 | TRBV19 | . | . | CASRNGPGKGQFF | TGTGCCAGTAGGAACGGCCCAGGTAAGGGGCAGTTCTTC
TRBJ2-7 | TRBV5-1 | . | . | CASSLAGHGSYEQYF | TGCGCCAGCAGCTTGGCCGGGCACGGGAGCTACGAGCAGTACTTC
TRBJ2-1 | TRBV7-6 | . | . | CASSPGPGYNEQFF | TGTGCCAGCAGCCCGGGACCGGGGTACAATGAGCAGTTCTTC
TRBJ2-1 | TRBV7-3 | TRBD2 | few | CASSPDAGGPLNEQFF | TGTGCCAGCAGCCCTGACGCGGGGGGGCCCTTAAATGAGCAGTTCTTC
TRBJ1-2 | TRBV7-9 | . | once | CASSRGRSGGYTF | TGTGCCAGCAGCCGAGGACGGTCCGGTGGCTACACCTTC
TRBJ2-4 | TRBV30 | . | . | CAWSVGGKGGENIQYF | TGTGCCTGGAGTGTTGGCGGGAAAGGGGGCGAGAACATTCAGTACTTC
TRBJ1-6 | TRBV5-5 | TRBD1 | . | CASSLASQGASPLHF | TGTGCCAGCAGCTTGGCCTCTCAGGGGGCCTCACCCCTCCACTTT
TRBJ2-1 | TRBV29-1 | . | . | CSVEADTRIEQFF | TGCAGCGTTGAAGCCGACACCCGCATTGAGCAGTTCTTC
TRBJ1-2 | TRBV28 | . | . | CASGNINYGYTF | TGTGCCAGCGGGAATATAAACTATGGCTACACCTTC
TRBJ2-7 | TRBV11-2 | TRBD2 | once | CASSLYPPRAGGSYEQYF | TGTGCCAGCAGCCTTTACCCCCCAAGAGCGGGGGGATCCTACGAGCAGTACTTC
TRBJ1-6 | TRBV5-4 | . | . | CASSVVGNNSPLHF | TGTGCCAGCAGCGTTGTGGGAAATAATTCACCCCTCCACTTT
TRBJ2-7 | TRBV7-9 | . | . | CASSLSSSYEQYF | TGTGCCAGCAGCTTAAGCAGCTCCTACGAGCAGTACTTC
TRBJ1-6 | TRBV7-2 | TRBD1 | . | CASSSRGQPYNSPLHF | TGTGCCAGCAGCTCCAGGGGGCAACCCTATAATTCACCCCTCCACTTT
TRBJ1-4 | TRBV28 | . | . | CASSSGAGNEKLFF | TGTGCCAGCAGTTCGGGGGCAGGAAATGAAAAACTGTTTTTT
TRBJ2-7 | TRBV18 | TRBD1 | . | CASSTGQGAREQYF | TGTGCCAGCTCAACGGGACAGGGGGCGCGGGAGCAGTACTTC
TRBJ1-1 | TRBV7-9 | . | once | CASSSNPLGGGTEAFF | TGTGCCAGCAGCTCCAACCCCCTAGGAGGGGGCACTGAAGCTTTCTTT
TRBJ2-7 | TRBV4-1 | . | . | CASSHRGGSYEQYF | TGCGCCAGCAGCCACAGGGGGGGCTCCTACGAGCAGTACTTC
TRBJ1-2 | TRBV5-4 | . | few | CASSLQRSGYTF | TGTGCCAGCAGCTTGCAGCGTAGTGGCTACACCTTC
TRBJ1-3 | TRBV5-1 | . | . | CASSLGAVLPLSGNTIYF | TGCGCCAGCAGCTTGGGGGCAGTCCTACCCCTCTCTGGAAACACCATATATTTT